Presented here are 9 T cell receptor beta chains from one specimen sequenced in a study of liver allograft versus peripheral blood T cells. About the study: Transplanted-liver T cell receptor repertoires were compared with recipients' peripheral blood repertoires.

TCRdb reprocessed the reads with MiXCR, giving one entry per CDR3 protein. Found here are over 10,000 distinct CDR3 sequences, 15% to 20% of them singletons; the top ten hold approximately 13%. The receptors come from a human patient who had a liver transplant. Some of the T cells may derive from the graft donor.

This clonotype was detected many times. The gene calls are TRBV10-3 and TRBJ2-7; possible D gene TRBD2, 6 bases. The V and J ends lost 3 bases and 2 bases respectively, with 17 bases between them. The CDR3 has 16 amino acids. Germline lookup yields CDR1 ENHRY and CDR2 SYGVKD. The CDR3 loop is CAISDGVGGITYEQYF. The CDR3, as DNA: TGTGCCATCAGTGATGGGGTTGGCGGGATTACCTACGAGCAGTACTTC.

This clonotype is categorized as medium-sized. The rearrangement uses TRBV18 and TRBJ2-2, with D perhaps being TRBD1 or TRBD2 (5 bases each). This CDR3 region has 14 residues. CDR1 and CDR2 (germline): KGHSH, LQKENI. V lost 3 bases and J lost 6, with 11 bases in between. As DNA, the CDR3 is TGTGCCAGCTCACCCGGGACCACCCCCGGGGAGCTGTTTTTT. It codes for CASSPGTTPGELFF.

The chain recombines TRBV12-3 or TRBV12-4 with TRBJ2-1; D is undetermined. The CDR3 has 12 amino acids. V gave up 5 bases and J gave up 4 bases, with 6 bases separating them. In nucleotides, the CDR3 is TGTGCCAGCAGTGGGGATTACAATGAGCAGTTCTTC. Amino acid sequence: CASSGDYNEQFF.

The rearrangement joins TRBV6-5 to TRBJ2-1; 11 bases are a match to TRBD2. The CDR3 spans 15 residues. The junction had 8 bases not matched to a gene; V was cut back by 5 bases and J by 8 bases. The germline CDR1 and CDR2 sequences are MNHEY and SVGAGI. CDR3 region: CASSRPGLAADEQFF. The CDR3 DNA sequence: TGTGCCAGCAGTCGTCCGGGACTAGCGGCGGATGAGCAGTTCTTC.

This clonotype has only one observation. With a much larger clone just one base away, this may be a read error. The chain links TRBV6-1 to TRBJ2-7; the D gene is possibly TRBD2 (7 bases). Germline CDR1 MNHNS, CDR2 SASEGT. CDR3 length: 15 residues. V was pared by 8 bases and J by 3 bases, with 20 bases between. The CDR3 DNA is TGTGCCAGCTGCCAGGAAGGGGGGACTATCTACGAGCAGTACTTC. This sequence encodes CASCQEGGTIYEQYF.

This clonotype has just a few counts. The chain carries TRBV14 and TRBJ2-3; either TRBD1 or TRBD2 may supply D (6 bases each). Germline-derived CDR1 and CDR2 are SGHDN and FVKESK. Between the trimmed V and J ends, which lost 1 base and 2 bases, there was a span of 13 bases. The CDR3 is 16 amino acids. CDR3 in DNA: TGTGCCAGCAGCCAAGGTCGGGGGCGACACACAGATACGCAGTATTTT. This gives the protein CASSQGRGRHTDTQYF.

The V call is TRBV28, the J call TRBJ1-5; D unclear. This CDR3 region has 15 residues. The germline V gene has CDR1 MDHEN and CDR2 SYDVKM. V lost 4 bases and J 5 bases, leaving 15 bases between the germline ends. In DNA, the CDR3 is TGTGCCAGCAGTTCCGTGGGAATTCGGGATCAGCCCCAGCATTTT. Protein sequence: CASSSVGIRDQPQHF.

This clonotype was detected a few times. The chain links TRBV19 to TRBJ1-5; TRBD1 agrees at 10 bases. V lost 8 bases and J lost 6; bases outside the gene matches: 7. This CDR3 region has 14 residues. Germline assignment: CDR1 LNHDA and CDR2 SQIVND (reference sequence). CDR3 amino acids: CASRRDRGLQPQHF. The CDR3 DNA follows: TGTGCCAGTCGCCGCGACAGGGGGCTTCAGCCCCAGCATTTT.

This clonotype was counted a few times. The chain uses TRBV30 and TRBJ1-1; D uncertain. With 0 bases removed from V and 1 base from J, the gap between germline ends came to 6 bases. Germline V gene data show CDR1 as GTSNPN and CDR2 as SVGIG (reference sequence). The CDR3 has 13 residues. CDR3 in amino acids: CAWSVTQNTEAFF. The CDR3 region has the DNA TGTGCCTGGAGTGTAACACAGAACACTGAAGCTTTCTTT.